These 2 T cell receptor beta chains came from one sample sequenced in a study of TIL therapy for anti-PD-1-resistant metastatic lung cancer. Noted time point: pre-treatment sample, taken before nivolumab and TIL therapy. This was the immunoSEQ v3 assay. Clones were read by immunoSEQ multiplex PCR, and TCRdb kept only the in-frame ones, dropping some. The sample includes 35,000 to 55,000 clones, roughly 78% of them seen just once. The source was blood, collected at baseline. The receptors here all came from a man between 70 and 80 years old with non-small cell lung cancer.

This sequence joins TRBV5-1 and TRBJ1-1; 8 bases align to TRBD1. The germline gives CDR1 SGHRS, CDR2 YFSETQ. This CDR3 is built from 14 residues. V trimming: 4 bases; J trimming: 4 bases; junction bases outside the gene matches: 6. The CDR3 nucleotides are TGCGCCAGCAGCAGGACAGGGTCGGGCACTGAAGCTTTCTTT. Encoded protein: CASSRTGSGTEAFF.

The rearrangement joins TRBV5-4 to TRBJ2-7; D is unresolved. V lost 4 bases and J lost 3, with 8 bases in between. The CDR3 is 12 amino acids. Germline CDR1 is SGHNT and CDR2 is YYREEE (reference sequence). This chain's CDR3 is CASSVSDYEQYF. As DNA, the CDR3 is TGTGCCAGCAGCGTCTCTGACTACGAGCAGTACTTC.